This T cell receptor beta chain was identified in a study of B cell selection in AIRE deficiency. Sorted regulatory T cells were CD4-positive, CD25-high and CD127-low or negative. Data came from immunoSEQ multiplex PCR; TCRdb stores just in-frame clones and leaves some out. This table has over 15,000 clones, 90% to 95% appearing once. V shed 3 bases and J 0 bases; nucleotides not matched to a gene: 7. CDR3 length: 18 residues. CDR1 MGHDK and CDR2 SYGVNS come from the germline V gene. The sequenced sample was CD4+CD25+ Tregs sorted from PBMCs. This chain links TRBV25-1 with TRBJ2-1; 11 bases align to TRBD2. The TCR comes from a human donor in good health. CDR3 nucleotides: TGTGCCAGCAGTGAGCTAGCGGGAGGACGGAGCTCCTACAATGAGCAGTTCTTC. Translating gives CASSELAGGRSSYNEQFF.